Listed below are T cell receptor beta chains from one sample, sequenced in a study of blood T cell repertoires in COVID-19. TCRdb's copy holds only in-frame clones and misses some; the assay was immunoSEQ multiplex PCR. The sample lists about 210,000 clones, 80% occurring once. The sequenced sample consisted of peripheral blood. These receptors were collected from a human donor in a cohort sampled during active COVID-19. Each CDR3 is given without its conserved first and last residue. Each record gives: J gene, V gene, CDR3 protein.

TRBJ2-5	TRBV2	ASSEAASGQAAQY
TRBJ2-1	TRBV5-1	ASSLRGQYNEQF
TRBJ1-1	TRBV18	ASSPTYRENTEAF
TRBJ2-7	TRBV18	ASSPTRDYEQY
TRBJ1-2	TRBV6-5	ASRKPGQGDRGYT
TRBJ2-7	TRBV28	ASTQPAGGSYEQY
TRBJ2-5	TRBV19	ASSIRSAQETQY
TRBJ2-3	TRBV7-9	ASSLELTGSTDTQY
TRBJ1-4	TRBV15	ATSVTGGDDEKLF
TRBJ2-3	TRBV10-3	AISEGQGTDTQY
TRBJ2-4	TRBV27	ASSPGTGKNIQY
TRBJ2-7	TRBV3-1/TRBV3-2	ASSQDIAGGAYEQY
TRBJ2-3	TRBV5-1	ASSPGTSVTDTQY
TRBJ1-5	TRBV27	ASSLTGLGNQPQH
TRBJ1-4	TRBV5-4	ASSNDRVDEKLF
TRBJ2-3	TRBV5-6	ASSSSGSTFTDTQY
TRBJ2-2	TRBV25-1	ASSLRGPGELF
TRBJ2-1	TRBV5-1	ASSLAGSSSFNEQF
TRBJ2-7	TRBV28	ASSFTGRYEQY
TRBJ1-1	TRBV7-6	ASSLAEDTEAF
TRBJ2-7	TRBV7-8	ASSRLAREQY
TRBJ2-2	TRBV7-9	ASSPYVGQENTGELF
TRBJ1-2	TRBV2	ASRYTGDGGYT
TRBJ1-3	TRBV5-4	ASSGTDSGNTIY
TRBJ1-5	TRBV6-5	ASIKRGGARQPQH
TRBJ2-2	TRBV28	ASSPRGRNGELF
TRBJ1-5	TRBV9	ASSVASGQGQPQH
TRBJ1-3	TRBV25-1	ASHSSGNTIY
TRBJ1-2	TRBV5-5	ASNPEEVVDGYT
TRBJ2-1	TRBV11-3	ASSLGGPLGNEQF
TRBJ2-2	TRBV9	ASKQSNTGELF
TRBJ2-1	TRBV11-3	ASSPDGQGSQF
TRBJ2-3	TRBV14	ASSQQSKRVAQY
TRBJ2-7	TRBV20-1	SGGDYEQY
TRBJ2-7	TRBV5-4	ASSSQGLGAYEQY
TRBJ2-1	TRBV18	ASSPREGRTYNEQF
TRBJ1-1	TRBV7-9	ASSLPGGYTEAF
TRBJ2-3	TRBV5-1	ASSLGGSGRDTQY
TRBJ2-7	TRBV28	ASSITGTGPYEQY
TRBJ1-3	TRBV11-2	ASSLEFVPYSGNTIY
TRBJ2-2	TRBV7-6	ASSLAGYTGELF
TRBJ1-2	TRBV4-3	ASSQDYYSDQHGYT
TRBJ2-1	TRBV10-3	AISDGGSNEQF
TRBJ1-6	TRBV10-3	AIGGYGLTTNSPLH
TRBJ1-3	TRBV7-2	ASSLLRSSGNTIY
TRBJ1-5	TRBV7-2	ASSLVGGSNQPQH
TRBJ1-2	TRBV4-2	ASSHPDMSNYGYT
TRBJ1-5	TRBV4-1	ASSQERDRISNQPQH
TRBJ2-7	TRBV2	ASSERRNSYEQY
TRBJ1-6	TRBV30	AWNTGQLTYNSPLH
TRBJ1-3	TRBV9	ASSGGLGSGNTIY
TRBJ1-2	TRBV10-3	ATRGTGQGYT
TRBJ2-1	TRBV5-6	ASSLELASGGQF
TRBJ1-6	TRBV3-1/TRBV3-2	ASSRGGSSYNSPLH
TRBJ1-4	TRBV9	ASSVGTGREKLF